This TCR beta chain was retrieved from a study of blood T cell repertoires in COVID-19. Study-level background: Some COVID-19 samples were acute and others convalescent; all came from the United States, Italy and Spain.

The assay was immunoSEQ multiplex PCR, and TCRdb's table has in-frame clones only and misses some. The profile covers 310,000 or so clones, with approximately 86% appearing a single time and around 9% taken by the ten largest. Recovered Cohort 3 donors showed two negative PCRs, clearance, or symptom resolution. Germline V lookup: CDR1 MNHEY, CDR2 SMNVEV (reference sequence). The V and J ends lost 3 bases and 9 bases respectively, with 12 bases between them. This CDR3 has 14 residues. The chain couples TRBV27 to TRBJ1-6; a weak D match, TRBD1 (6 bases). The sample comprised PBMCs or T cells enriched from blood (not recorded which). The TCR originated in a woman aged 18-35 years who had recovered from COVID-19. The CDR3 DNA follows: TGTGCCAGCAGTTTTTATAAAGGGGGTTCACCCCTCCACTTT. Its translation is CASSFYKGGSPLHF.